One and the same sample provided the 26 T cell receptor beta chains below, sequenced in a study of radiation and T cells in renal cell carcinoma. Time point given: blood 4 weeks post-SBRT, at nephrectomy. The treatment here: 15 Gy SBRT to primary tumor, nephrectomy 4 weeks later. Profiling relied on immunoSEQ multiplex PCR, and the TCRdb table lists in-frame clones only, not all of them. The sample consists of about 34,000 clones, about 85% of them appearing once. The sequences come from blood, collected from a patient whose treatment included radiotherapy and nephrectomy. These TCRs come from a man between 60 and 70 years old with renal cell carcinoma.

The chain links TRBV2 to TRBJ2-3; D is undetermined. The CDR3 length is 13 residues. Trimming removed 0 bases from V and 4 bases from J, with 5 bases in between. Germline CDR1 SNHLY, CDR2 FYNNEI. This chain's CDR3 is CASSEAQADTQYF. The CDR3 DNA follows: TGTGCCAGCAGTGAAGCGCAAGCAGATACGCAGTATTTT.

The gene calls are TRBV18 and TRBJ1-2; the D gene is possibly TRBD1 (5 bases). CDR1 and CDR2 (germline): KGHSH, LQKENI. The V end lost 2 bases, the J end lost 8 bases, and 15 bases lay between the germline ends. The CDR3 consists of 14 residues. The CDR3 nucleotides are TGTGCCAGCTCACCAGATCAGGGAGTGGGCGGCTACACCTTC. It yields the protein CASSPDQGVGGYTF.

For the CDR3, the DNA is TGTGCCAGTTTGAAGCAGGCGGCTGGGGCCAACGTCCTGACTTTC. Its protein is CASLKQAAGANVLTF. This rearrangement joins TRBV18 to TRBJ2-6; no clear D. The CDR3 is 15 residues long. Trimming removed 9 bases at V and 2 bases at J, with 14 bases between. Germline CDR1 is KGHSH and CDR2 is LQKENI.

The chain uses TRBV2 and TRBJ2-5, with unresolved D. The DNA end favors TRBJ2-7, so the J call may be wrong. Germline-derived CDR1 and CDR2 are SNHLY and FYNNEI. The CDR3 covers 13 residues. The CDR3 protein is CASSLGPDYEQYF. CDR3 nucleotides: TGTGCCAGCTCCCTGGGTCCCGATTACGAGCAGTACTTC.

The CDR3 DNA is TGTGCCAGCAGTTGGGGACCACTTGAAGCTTTCTTT. This translates into CASSWGPLEAFF. The V and J genes are TRBV5-6 and TRBJ1-1; possible D gene TRBD1, 5 bases. The length of the CDR3 is 12 residues. Trimming pared 5 bases from V and 7 bases from J, leaving 12 bases between. Germline V gene sequence: CDR1 SGHDT, CDR2 YYEEEE.

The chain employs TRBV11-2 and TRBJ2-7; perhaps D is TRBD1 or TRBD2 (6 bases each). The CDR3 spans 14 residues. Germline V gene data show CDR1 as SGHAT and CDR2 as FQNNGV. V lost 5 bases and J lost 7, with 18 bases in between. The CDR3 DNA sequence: TGTGCCAGCAGCCCAACCCACAGGAGGGGGGAGCAGTACTTC. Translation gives CASSPTHRRGEQYF.

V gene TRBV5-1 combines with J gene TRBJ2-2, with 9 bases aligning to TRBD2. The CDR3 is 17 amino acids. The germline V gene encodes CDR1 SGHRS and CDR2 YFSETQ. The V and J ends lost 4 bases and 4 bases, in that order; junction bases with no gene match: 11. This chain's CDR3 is CASSNGRLAGFTGELFF. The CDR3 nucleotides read TGCGCCAGCAGCAACGGCCGGCTAGCGGGATTCACCGGGGAGCTGTTTTTT.

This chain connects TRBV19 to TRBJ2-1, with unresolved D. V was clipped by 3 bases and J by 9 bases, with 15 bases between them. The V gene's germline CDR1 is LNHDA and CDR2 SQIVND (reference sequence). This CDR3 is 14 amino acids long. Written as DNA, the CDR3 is TGTGCCAGTAGTATGATTGCCGCTAAGGCTGAGCAGTTCTTC. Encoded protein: CASSMIAAKAEQFF.

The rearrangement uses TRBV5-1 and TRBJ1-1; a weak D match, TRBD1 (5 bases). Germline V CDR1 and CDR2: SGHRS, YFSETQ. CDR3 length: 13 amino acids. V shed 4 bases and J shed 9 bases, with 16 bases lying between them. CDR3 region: CASSPERGSQAFF. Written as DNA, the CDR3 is TGCGCCAGCAGCCCCGAAAGGGGTTCTCAAGCTTTCTTT.

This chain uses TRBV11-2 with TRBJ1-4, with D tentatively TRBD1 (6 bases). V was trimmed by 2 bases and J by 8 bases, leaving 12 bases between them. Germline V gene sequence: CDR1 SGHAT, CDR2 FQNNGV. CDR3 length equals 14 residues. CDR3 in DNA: TGTGCCAGCAGCTTAAGCGGACAGCCAGAAAAACTGTTTTTT. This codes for CASSLSGQPEKLFF.

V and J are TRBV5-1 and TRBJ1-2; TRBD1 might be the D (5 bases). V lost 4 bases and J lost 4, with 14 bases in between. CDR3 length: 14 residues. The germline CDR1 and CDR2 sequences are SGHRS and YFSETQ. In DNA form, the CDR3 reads TGCGCCAGCAGCCCGTCCGGGACGACCTATGGCTACACCTTC. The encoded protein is CASSPSGTTYGYTF.

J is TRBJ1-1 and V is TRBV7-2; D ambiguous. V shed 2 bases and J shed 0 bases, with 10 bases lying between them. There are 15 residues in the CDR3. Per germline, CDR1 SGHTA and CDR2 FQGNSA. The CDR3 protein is CASSLQATMNTEAFF. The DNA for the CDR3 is TGTGCCAGCAGCTTACAGGCAACAATGAACACTGAAGCTTTCTTT.

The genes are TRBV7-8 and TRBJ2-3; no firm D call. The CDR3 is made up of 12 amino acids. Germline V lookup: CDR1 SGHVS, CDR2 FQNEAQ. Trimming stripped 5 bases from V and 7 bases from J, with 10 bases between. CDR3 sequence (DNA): TGTGCCAGCAGCCTGGTCGAGCATACGCAGTATTTT. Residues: CASSLVEHTQYF.

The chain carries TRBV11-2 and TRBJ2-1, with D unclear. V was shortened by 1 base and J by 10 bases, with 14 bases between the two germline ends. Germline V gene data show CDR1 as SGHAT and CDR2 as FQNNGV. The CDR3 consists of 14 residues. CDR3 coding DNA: TGTGCCAGCAGCTTAGTAGTGGCCTTGGGGGAGCAGTTCTTC. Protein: CASSLVVALGEQFF.

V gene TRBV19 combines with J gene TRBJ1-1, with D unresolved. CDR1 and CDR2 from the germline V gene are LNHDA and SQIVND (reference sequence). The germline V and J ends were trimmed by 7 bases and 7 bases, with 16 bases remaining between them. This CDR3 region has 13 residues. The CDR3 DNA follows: TGTGCCAGTACCCGCCGGGAAACCAGTGAAGCTTTCTTT. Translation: CASTRRETSEAFF.

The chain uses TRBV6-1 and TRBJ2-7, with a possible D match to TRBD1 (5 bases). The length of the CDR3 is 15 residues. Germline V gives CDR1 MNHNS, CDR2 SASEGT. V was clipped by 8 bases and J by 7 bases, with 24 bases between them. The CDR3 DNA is TGTGCCAGCCAACGGTCGGCAGGGTCGATCTGGGAGCAGTACTTC. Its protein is CASQRSAGSIWEQYF.

The chain's CDR3 is CASSLGAGSPLHF. The CDR3 nucleotides read TGTGCCAGCAGCTTGGGGGCGGGATCACCCCTCCACTTT. V usage is TRBV5-6 and J usage is TRBJ1-6, with D hard to call. The germline V gene has CDR1 SGHDT and CDR2 YYEEEE. There are 13 residues in the CDR3. V dropped 0 bases and J dropped 10 bases, with 8 bases sitting between them.

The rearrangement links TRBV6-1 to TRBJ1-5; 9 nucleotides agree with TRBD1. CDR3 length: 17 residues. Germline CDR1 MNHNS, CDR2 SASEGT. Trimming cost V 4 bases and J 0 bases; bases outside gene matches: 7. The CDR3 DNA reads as TGTGCCAGCAGTGTGGACAGGGGTCTGGTTAGCAATCAGCCCCAGCATTTT. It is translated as CASSVDRGLVSNQPQHF.

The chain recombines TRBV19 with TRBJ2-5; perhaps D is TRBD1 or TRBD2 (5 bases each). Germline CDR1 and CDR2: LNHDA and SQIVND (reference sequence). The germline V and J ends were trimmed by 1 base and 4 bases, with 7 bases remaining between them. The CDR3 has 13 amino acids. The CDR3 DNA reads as TGTGCCAGTAGTATAGCGGGACGAGAGACCCAGTACTTC. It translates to CASSIAGRETQYF.

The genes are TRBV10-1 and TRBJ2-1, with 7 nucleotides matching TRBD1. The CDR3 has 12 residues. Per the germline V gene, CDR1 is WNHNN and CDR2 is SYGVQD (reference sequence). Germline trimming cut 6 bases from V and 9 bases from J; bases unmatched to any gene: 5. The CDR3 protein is CASSRGTAEQFF. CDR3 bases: TGCGCCAGCAGCCGAGGGACAGCTGAGCAGTTCTTC.

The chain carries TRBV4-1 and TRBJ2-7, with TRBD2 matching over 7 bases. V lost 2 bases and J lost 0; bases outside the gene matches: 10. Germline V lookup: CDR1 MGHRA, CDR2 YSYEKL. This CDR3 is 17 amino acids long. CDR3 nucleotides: TGCGCCAGCAGCCAATTTGCGGGAGCGCTCTACTCCTACGAGCAGTACTTC. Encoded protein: CASSQFAGALYSYEQYF.

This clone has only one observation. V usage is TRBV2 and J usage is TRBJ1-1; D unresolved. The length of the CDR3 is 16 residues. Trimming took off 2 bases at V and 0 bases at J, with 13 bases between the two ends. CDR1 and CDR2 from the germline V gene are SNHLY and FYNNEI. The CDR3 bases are TGTGCCAGCAGTGAAAATGAAGGAACAGTGAACACTGAAGCTTTCTTT. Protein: CASSENEGTVNTEAFF.

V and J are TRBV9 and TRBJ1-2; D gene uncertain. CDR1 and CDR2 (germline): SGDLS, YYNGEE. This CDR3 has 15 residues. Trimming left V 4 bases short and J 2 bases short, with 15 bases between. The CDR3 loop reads CASSRRPLANYGYTF. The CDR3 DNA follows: TGTGCCAGCAGCCGTAGACCCCTAGCCAACTATGGCTACACCTTC.

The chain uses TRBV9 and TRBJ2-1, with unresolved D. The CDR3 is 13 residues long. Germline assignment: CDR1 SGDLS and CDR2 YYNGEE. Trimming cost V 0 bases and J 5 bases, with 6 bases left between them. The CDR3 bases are TGTGCCAGCAGCGTAGGGCTAGACAATGAGCAGTTCTTC. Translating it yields CASSVGLDNEQFF.

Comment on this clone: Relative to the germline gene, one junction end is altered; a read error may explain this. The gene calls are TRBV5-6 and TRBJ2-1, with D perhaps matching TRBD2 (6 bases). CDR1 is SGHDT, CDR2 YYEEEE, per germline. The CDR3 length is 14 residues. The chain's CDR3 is CASSNRDSDNEQFF. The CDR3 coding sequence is TGTGCCAGCAGCAACCGGGACTCCGACAATGAGCAGTTCTTC. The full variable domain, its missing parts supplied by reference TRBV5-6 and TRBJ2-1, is DAGVTQSPTHLIKTRGQQVTLRCSPKSGHDTVSWYQQALGQGPQFIFQYYEEEERQRGNFPDRFSGHQFPNYSSELNVNALLLGDSALYLCASSNRDSDNEQFFGPGTRLTVL.

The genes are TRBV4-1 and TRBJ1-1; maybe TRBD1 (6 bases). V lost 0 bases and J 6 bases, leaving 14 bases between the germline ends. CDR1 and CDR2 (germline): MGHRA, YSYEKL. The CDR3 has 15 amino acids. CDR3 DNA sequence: TGCGCCAGCAGCCAAGATTTGAGGACAGACTCTGAAGCTTTCTTT. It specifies CASSQDLRTDSEAFF.